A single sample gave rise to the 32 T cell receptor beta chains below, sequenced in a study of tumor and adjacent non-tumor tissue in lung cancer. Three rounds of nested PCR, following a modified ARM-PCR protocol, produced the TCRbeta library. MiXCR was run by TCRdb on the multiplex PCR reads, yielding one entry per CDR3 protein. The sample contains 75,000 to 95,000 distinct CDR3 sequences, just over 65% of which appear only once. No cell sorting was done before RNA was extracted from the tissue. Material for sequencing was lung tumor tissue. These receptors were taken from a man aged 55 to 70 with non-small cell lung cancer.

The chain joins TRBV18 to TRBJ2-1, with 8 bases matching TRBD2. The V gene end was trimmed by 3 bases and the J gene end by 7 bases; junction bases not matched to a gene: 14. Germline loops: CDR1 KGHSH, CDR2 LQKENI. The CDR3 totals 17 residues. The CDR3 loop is CASSPLPGGAGRNEQFF. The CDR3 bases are TGTGCCAGCTCACCCCTACCGGGGGGGGCAGGGCGGAATGAGCAGTTCTTC.

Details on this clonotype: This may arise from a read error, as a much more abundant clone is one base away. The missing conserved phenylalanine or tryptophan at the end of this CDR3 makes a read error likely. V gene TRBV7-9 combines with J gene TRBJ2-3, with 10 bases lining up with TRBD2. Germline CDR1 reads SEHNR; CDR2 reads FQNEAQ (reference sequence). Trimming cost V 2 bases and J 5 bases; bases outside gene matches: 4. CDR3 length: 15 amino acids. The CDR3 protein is CASSLWRLAGDTQYV. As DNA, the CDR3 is TGTGCCAGCAGCTTATGGCGACTAGCGGGAGATACGCAGTATGTT.

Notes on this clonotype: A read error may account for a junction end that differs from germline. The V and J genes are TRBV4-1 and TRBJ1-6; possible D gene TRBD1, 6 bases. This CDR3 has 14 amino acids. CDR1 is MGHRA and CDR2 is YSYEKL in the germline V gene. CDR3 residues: CASSQDKGGSPLHF. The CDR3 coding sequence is TGTGCCAGCAGCCAGGACAAGGGGGGTTCACCCCTCCACTTT.

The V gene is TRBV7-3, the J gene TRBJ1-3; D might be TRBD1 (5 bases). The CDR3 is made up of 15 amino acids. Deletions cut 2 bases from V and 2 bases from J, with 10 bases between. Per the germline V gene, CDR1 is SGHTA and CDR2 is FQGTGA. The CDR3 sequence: CASSLEGAPGNTIYF. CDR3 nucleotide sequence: TGTGCCAGCAGCTTAGAAGGGGCCCCTGGAAACACCATATATTTT.

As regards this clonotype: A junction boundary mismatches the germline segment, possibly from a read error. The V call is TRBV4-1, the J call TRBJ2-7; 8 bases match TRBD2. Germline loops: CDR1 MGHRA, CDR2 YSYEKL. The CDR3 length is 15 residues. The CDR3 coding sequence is TGCGCGAGCAGCCAAGAGCGACTAGCGAAATACGAGAAGTATTTC. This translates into CASSQERLAKYEKYF.

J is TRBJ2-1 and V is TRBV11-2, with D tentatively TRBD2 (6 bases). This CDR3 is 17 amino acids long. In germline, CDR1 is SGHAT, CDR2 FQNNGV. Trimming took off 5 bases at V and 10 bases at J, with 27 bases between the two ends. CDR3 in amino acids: CASSVVGGPPYRGEQFF. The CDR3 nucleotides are TGTGCCAGCAGCGTAGTGGGGGGACCGCCTTACCGAGGGGAGCAGTTCTTC.

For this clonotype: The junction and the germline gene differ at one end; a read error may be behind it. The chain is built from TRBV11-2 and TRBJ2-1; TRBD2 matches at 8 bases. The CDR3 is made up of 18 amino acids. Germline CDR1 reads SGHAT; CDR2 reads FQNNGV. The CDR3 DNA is TGTGTCAGCAGCTTGGAAGGACTAGCTGGAGCAGGATACAATGAGCAGTTCTTC. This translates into CVSSLEGLAGAGYNEQFF.

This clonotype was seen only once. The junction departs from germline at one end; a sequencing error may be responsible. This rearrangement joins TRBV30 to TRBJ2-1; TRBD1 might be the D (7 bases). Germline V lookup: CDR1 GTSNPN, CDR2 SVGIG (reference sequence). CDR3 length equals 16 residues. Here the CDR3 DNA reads TGTGCCTGGGGCCGCAGGGGGACGGGAGCGAGAAATGAGCAACTCTTC. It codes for CAWGRRGTGARNEQLF.

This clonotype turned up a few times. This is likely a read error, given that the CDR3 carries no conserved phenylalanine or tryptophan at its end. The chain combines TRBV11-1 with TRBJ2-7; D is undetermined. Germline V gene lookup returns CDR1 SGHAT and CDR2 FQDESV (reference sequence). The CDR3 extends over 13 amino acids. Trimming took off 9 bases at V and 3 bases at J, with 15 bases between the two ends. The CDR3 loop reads CASGLPGGYEQYL. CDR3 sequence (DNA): TGTGCCAGTGGCCTACCCGGCGGCTACGAGCAGTACCTC.

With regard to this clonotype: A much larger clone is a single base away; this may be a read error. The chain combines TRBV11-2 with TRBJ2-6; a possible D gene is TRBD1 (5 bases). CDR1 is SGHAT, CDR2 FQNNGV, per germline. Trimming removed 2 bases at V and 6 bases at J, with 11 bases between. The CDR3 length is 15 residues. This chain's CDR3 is CASSLLQAEANVLTF. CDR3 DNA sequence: TGTGCCAGCAGCTTATTACAGGCTGAGGCCAACGTCCTGACTTTC.

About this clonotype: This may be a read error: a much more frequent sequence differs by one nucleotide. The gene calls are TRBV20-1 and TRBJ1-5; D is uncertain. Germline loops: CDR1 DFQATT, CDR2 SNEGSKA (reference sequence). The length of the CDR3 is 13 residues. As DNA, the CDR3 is TGCAATGCTAGGAGTGGGGTGGATCAGCCCCAGCATTTT. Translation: CNARSGVDQPQHF.

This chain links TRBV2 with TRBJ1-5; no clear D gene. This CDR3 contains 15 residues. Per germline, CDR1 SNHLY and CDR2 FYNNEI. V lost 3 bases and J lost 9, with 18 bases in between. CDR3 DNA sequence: TGTGCCAGCAGTGATGGTTCTGCCGTAGTTCTGCCCCAGCATTTT. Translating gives CASSDGSAVVLPQHF. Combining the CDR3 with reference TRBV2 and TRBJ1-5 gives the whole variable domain EPEVTQTPSHQVTQMGQEVILRCVPISNHLYFYWYRQILGQKVEFLVSFYNNEISEKSEIFDDQFSVERPDGSNFTLKIRSTKLEDSAMYFCASSDGSAVVLPQHFGDGTRLSIL.

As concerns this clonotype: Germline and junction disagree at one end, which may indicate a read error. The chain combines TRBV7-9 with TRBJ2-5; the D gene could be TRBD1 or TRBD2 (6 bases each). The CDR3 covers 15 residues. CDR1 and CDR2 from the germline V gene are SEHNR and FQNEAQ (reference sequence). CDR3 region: CASSIHSARGETHYF. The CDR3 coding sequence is TGTGCCAGCAGCATCCATAGCGCGAGGGGGGAGACCCATTACTTC.

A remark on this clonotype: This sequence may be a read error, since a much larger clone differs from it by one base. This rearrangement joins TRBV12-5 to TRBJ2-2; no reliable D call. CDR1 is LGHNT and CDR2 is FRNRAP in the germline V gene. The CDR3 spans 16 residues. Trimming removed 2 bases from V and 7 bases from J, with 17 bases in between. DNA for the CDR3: TGTGCTAGTGGTTTGCCCGGGCCCTCTTGGATCGGGGAGCTGTTTTTT. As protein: CASGLPGPSWIGELFF.

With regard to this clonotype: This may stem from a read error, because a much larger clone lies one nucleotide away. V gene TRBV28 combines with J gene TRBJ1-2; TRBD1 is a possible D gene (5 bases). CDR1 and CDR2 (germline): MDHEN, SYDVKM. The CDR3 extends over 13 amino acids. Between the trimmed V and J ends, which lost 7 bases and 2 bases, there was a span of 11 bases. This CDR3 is CASMPTVNYGYTF. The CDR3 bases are TGTGCCAGCATGCCGACAGTCAACTATGGCTACACCTTC.

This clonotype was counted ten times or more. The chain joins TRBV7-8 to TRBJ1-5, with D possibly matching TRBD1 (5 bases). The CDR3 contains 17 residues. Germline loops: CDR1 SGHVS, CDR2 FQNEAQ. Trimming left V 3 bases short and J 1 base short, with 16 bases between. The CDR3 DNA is TGTGCCAGCAGCTTCGGGGGAATTGGGCTGAGCAATCAGCCCCAGCATTTT. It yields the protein CASSFGGIGLSNQPQHF.

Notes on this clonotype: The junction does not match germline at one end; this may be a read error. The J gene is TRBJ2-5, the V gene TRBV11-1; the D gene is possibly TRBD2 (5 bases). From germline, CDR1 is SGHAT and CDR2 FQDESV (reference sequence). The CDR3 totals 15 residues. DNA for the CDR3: TGTGCCAGCAGCTTAGGATTAACGGGGAAAGAGACCCGGTACTTC. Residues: CASSLGLTGKETRYF.

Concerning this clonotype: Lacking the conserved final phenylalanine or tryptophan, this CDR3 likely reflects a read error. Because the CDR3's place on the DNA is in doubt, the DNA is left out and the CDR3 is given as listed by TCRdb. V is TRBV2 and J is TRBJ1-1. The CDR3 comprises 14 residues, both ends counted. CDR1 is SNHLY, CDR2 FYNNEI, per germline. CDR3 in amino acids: CASSEGNWGTEALS.

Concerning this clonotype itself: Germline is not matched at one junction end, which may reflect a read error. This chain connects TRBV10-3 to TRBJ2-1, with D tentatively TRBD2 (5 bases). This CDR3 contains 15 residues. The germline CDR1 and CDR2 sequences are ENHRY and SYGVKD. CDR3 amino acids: CTISGRRPGSDEQFF. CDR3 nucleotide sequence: TGTACCATCAGTGGAAGACGCCCGGGATCCGATGAGCAGTTCTTC.

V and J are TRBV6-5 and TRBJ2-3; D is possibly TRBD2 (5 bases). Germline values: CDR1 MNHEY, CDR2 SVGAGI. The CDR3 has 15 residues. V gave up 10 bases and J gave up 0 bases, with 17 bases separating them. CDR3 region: CANGSQRRSTDTQYF. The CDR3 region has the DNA TGTGCCAACGGCTCTCAGCGGAGAAGCACAGATACGCAGTATTTT.

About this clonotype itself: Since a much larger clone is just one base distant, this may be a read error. The CDR3 region has the DNA TGCGCCAGCAGCTTGGCGAACACCGGGGAGCTGTTTTTT. This sequence encodes CASSLANTGELFF. The chain combines TRBV5-1 with TRBJ2-2; D unresolved. Trimming left V 0 bases short and J 0 bases short, with 0 bases between. CDR1 and CDR2 (germline): SGHRS, YFSETQ. The CDR3 consists of 13 residues.

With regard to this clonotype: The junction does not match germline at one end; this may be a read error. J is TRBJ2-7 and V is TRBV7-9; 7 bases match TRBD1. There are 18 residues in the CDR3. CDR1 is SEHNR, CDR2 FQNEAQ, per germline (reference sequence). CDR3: CAGSQCGTDRLPLYEQYF. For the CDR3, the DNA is TGTGCCGGCAGCCAATGCGGCACGGACAGGCTACCACTTTACGAGCAGTACTTC. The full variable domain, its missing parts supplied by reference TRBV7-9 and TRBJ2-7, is DTGVSQNPRHKITKRGQNVTFRCDPISEHNRLYWYRQTLGQGPEFLTYFQNEAQLEKSRLLSDRFSAERPKGSFSTLEIQRTEQGDSAMYLCAGSQCGTDRLPLYEQYFGPGTRLTVT.

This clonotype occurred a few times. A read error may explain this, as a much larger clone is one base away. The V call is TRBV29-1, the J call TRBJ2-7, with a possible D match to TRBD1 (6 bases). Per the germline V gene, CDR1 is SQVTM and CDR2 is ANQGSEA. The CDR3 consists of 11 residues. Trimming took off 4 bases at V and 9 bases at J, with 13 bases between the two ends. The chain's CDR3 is CSVGGGFGQYF. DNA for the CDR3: TGCAGCGTTGGAGGGGGATTTGGGCAGTACTTC.

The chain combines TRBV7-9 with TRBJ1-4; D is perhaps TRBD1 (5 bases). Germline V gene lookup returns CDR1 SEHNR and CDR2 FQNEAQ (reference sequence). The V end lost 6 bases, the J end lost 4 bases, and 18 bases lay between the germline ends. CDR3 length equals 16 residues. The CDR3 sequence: CASSHTMGRLNEKLFF. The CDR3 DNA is TGTGCCAGCAGTCATACCATGGGACGGCTTAATGAAAAACTGTTTTTT.

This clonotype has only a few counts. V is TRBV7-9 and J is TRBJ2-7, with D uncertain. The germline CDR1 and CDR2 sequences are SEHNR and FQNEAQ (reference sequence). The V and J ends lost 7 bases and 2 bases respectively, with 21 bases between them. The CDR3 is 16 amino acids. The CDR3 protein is CASIPSWQESTYEQYF. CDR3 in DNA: TGTGCCAGCATCCCATCCTGGCAGGAAAGTACCTACGAGCAGTACTTC.

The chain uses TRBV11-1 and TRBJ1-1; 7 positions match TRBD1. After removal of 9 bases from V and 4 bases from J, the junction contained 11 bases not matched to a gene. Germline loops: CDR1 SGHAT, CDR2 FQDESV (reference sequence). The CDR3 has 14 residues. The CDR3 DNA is TGTGCCAGGAGCGGGCGGACAGGACGCACTGAAGCTTTCTTT. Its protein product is CARSGRTGRTEAFF.

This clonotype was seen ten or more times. This CDR3 reads CSADVAGGTGELFF. CDR3 nucleotides: TGCAGCGCTGACGTAGCGGGGGGCACCGGGGAGCTGTTTTTT. The chain has TRBV29-1 and TRBJ2-2; 10 bases line up with TRBD2. The CDR3 loop spans 14 amino acids. J lost 4 bases, V lost 7 bases, and 6 bases had no gene match. CDR1 SQVTM and CDR2 ANQGSEA come from the germline V gene.

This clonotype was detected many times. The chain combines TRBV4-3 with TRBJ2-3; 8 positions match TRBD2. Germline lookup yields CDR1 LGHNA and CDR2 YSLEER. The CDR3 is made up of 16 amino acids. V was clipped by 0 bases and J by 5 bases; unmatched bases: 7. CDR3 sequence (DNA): TGCGCCAGCAGCCAAGATAATAGCGGGGCGGGAGATACGCAGTATTTT. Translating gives CASSQDNSGAGDTQYF.

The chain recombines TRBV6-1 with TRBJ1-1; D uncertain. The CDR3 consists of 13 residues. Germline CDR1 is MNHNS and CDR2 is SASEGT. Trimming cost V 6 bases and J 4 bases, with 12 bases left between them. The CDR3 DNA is TGTGCCAGCAGAGATAAGGCGGTCACTGAAGCTTTCTTT. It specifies CASRDKAVTEAFF.

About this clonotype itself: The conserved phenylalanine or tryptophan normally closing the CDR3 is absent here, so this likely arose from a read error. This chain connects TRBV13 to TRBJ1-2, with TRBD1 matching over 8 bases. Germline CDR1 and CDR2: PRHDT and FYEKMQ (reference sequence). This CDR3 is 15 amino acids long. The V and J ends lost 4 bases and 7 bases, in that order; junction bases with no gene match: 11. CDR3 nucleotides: TGTGCCAGCAGCTCCGAATGGGGACAGGCGAGTGGCTACACCCTC. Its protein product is CASSSEWGQASGYTL.

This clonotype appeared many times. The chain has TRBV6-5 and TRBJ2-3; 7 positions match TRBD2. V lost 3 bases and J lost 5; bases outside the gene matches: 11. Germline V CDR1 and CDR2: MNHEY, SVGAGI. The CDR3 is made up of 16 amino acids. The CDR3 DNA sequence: TGTGCCAGCAGTTATGGGTGGCGGGGGTTCGTAGATACGCAGTATTTT. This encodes CASSYGWRGFVDTQYF.

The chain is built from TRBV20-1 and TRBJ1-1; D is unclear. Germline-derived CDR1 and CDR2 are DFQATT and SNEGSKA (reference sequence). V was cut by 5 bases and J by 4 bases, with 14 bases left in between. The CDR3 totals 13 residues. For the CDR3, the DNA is TGCAGTGCTGTGGCTGGGGAACTCACTGAAGCTTTCTTT. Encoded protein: CSAVAGELTEAFF.